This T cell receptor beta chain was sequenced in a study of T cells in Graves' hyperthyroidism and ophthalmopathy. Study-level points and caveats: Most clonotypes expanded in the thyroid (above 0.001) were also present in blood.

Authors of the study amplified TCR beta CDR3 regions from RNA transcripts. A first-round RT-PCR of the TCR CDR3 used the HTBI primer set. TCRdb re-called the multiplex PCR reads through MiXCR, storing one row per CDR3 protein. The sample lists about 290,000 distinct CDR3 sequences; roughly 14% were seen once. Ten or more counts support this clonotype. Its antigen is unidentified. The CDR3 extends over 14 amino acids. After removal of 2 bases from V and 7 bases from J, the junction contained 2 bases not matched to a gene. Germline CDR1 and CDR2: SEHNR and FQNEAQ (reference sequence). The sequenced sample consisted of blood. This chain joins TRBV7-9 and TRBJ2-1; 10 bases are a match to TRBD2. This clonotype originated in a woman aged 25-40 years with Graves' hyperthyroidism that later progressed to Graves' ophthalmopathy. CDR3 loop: CASSLLAGVNEQFF. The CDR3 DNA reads TGTGCCAGCAGCTTACTAGCGGGAGTAAATGAGCAGTTCTTC.